A single sample gave rise to the 27 T cell receptor beta chains below, sequenced in a study of CD8 T cells in Susac syndrome. With random hexamers, reverse transcription was performed on roughly 0.45 to 1 ug of RNA. Each CDR3 protein gets one entry after TCRdb re-called the immunoSEQ multiplex PCR reads with MiXCR. The profile shows 110,000 or so distinct CDR3 sequences, roughly 94% of them singletons. Sequenced: CD4+ T cells from PBMCs. These receptors all stem from a human donor in good health.

This chain joins TRBV19 and TRBJ2-6, with 7 positions matching TRBD2. Losses at the gene ends were 3 bases for V and 2 bases for J; bases not matched to a gene: 1. The CDR3 length is 15 residues. Germline CDR1 reads LNHDA; CDR2 reads SQIVND (reference sequence). Written as DNA, the CDR3 is TGTGCCAGTAGTATCGCGGGAGCTGGGGCCAACGTCCTGACTTTC. This sequence encodes CASSIAGAGANVLTF.

The chain is built from TRBV2 and TRBJ2-7; 10 bases align to TRBD1. Germline V gene lookup returns CDR1 SNHLY and CDR2 FYNNEI. This CDR3 comprises 14 residues. With V trimmed by 9 bases and J by 6 bases, 11 bases remained unmatched. CDR3 nucleotide sequence: TGTGCCAGTATTGAGGGACAGGGGATCGGCGAGCAGTACTTC. Protein product: CASIEGQGIGEQYF.

This clonotype was seen a single time. This CDR3 is CASSPQGIPYEQYF. The CDR3 DNA reads as TGTGCCAGCAGCCCCCAGGGGATCCCCTACGAGCAGTACTTC. This sequence joins TRBV7-8 and TRBJ2-7; tentative D call: TRBD1 (6 bases). Germline CDR1 is SGHVS and CDR2 is FQNEAQ. The CDR3 covers 14 residues. The V and J ends lost 5 bases and 2 bases respectively, with 13 bases between them.

The chain employs TRBV3-1 and TRBJ2-7; D gene unclear. Looked up from germline, CDR1 is LGHDT and CDR2 is YNNKEL (reference sequence). Trimming cost V 2 bases and J 1 base, with 9 bases left between them. This CDR3 is 14 amino acids long. As DNA, the CDR3 is TGTGCCAGCAGCCAAACCACCCAATCCTACGAGCAGTACTTC. Amino acid sequence: CASSQTTQSYEQYF.

The sample holds one count of this clonotype. This rearrangement joins TRBV6-4 to TRBJ2-1; D uncertain. This CDR3 is built from 13 residues. Germline CDR1 MRHNA, CDR2 SNTAGT. V lost 6 bases, J lost 7 bases, and 13 bases lay in between. DNA for the CDR3: TGTGCCAGCAGAGGCTTACGTACGAATGAGCAGTTCTTC. Its protein is CASRGLRTNEQFF.

This chain uses TRBV5-1 with TRBJ2-7; 13 bases align to TRBD2. CDR3 length: 16 amino acids. Losses at the gene ends were 0 bases for V and 5 bases for J; bases not matched to a gene: 5. Germline V lookup: CDR1 SGHRS, CDR2 YFSETQ. In nucleotides, the CDR3 is TGCGCCAGCAGCTTGGAACCCGGACTAGCGGGAGACGAGCAGTACTTC. Translating gives CASSLEPGLAGDEQYF.

The chain has TRBV3-1 and TRBJ2-2; perhaps TRBD1 as D (6 bases). Trimming removed 5 bases from V and 3 bases from J, with 13 bases in between. Germline lookup yields CDR1 LGHDT and CDR2 YNNKEL (reference sequence). The length of the CDR3 is 15 residues. The CDR3 sequence: CASSKSGTHTGELFF. CDR3 nucleotide sequence: TGTGCCAGCAGCAAGTCCGGGACACACACCGGGGAGCTGTTTTTT. Filled out from reference TRBV3-1 and TRBJ2-2, the complete variable domain reads DTAVSQTPKYLVTQMGNDKSIKCEQNLGHDTMYWYKQDSKKFLKIMFSYNNKELIINETVPNRFSPKSPDKAHLNLHINSLELGDSAVYFCASSKSGTHTGELFFGEGSRLTVL.

V and J are TRBV13 and TRBJ1-1; no clear D. The length of the CDR3 is 13 residues. Trimming removed 0 bases at V and 5 bases at J, with 7 bases between. The germline CDR1 and CDR2 sequences are PRHDT and FYEKMQ (reference sequence). DNA for the CDR3: TGTGCCAGCAGCTTAGGGGGAAGGACTGAAGCTTTCTTT. Encoded protein: CASSLGGRTEAFF.

V usage is TRBV20-1 and J usage is TRBJ2-7; possible D gene TRBD2, 6 bases. Looked up from germline, CDR1 is DFQATT and CDR2 is SNEGSKA (reference sequence). The CDR3 consists of 14 residues. Trimming left V 3 bases short and J 2 bases short, with 14 bases between. For the CDR3, the DNA is TGCAGTGCTAGGATCCCCGGGACTCCCTACGAGCAGTACTTC. Its translation is CSARIPGTPYEQYF.

This clonotype was seen only a few times. This chain connects TRBV18 to TRBJ1-5; 9 bases are shared with TRBD1. Germline loops: CDR1 KGHSH, CDR2 LQKENI. V dropped 5 bases and J dropped 2; count of bases not matched to a gene: 4. The CDR3 covers 15 residues. CDR3 DNA sequence: TGTGCCAGCTCAGAGACAGGGGGAGGCAATCAGCCCCAGCATTTT. Translated, it gives CASSETGGGNQPQHF.

The chain combines TRBV6-1 with TRBJ2-1; D unclear. With 3 bases removed from V and 2 bases from J, the gap between germline ends came to 8 bases. The CDR3 contains 14 residues. Per the germline V gene, CDR1 is MNHNS and CDR2 is SASEGT. The CDR3 DNA reads TGTGCCAGCAGTGAGTTAGGCCCCTACAATGAGCAGTTCTTC. The encoded protein is CASSELGPYNEQFF.

The J gene is TRBJ2-7, the V gene TRBV24-1, with TRBD1 identical over 7 bases. Germline trimming cut 7 bases from V and 3 bases from J; bases unmatched to any gene: 8. Germline V gene data show CDR1 as KGHDR and CDR2 as SFDVKD. The CDR3 length is 14 residues. CDR3 sequence reads: CATSKTGSFYEQYF. CDR3 nucleotides: TGTGCCACCAGCAAGACAGGGAGCTTCTACGAGCAGTACTTC.

The J gene is TRBJ2-5, the V gene TRBV19; D is undetermined. The germline V gene has CDR1 LNHDA and CDR2 SQIVND (reference sequence). With 5 bases removed from V and 3 bases from J, the gap between germline ends came to 10 bases. This CDR3 has 13 residues. The CDR3 DNA reads as TGTGCCAGTAGTCCCACGGCGGAAGAGACCCAGTACTTC. Its protein is CASSPTAEETQYF.

This clonotype occurred once. This chain links TRBV6-2 or TRBV6-3 with TRBJ2-7, with 14 bases lining up with TRBD2. Per the germline V gene, CDR1 is MNHEY and CDR2 is SVGEGT. V trimming: 6 bases; J trimming: 5 bases; junction bases outside the gene matches: 9. The CDR3 is made up of 16 amino acids. The CDR3 protein is CASSPGTSGSSHEQYF. CDR3 coding DNA: TGTGCCAGCAGCCCCGGGACTAGCGGGAGTTCCCACGAGCAGTACTTC.

J is TRBJ1-1 and V is TRBV27; 7 bases are a match to TRBD1. Trimming removed 4 bases from V and 1 base from J; junction bases left unmatched: 9. Germline V gives CDR1 MNHEY, CDR2 SMNVEV (reference sequence). The CDR3 is 16 amino acids. The CDR3 is CASSSNLEGANTEAFF. CDR3 in DNA: TGTGCCAGCAGTTCGAATCTCGAGGGGGCGAACACTGAAGCTTTCTTT.

This chain connects TRBV30 to TRBJ1-6; no reliable D call. The CDR3 has 15 amino acids. Between the trimmed V and J ends, which lost 1 base and 4 bases, there was a span of 11 bases. The germline gives CDR1 GTSNPN, CDR2 SVGIG (reference sequence). The CDR3 sequence: CAWSGPDGYNSPLHF. The CDR3 DNA reads TGTGCCTGGAGTGGACCGGACGGGTATAATTCACCCCTCCACTTT.

This chain uses TRBV19 with TRBJ2-7; D possibly corresponds to TRBD1 (6 bases). Germline V lookup: CDR1 LNHDA, CDR2 SQIVND (reference sequence). The CDR3 is made up of 13 amino acids. Trimming stripped 9 bases from V and 0 bases from J, with 12 bases between. The CDR3 reads CASRQVGSYEQYF. CDR3 nucleotide sequence: TGTGCCAGCAGACAGGTCGGCTCCTACGAGCAGTACTTC.

This chain connects TRBV20-1 to TRBJ2-5; D is perhaps TRBD1 (5 bases). Trimming took 6 bases from V and 3 from J, leaving 11 bases between them. The germline gives CDR1 DFQATT, CDR2 SNEGSKA (reference sequence). The CDR3 is made up of 12 amino acids. CDR3 amino acids: CSAYDREETQYF. The CDR3 nucleotides are TGCAGTGCGTACGACAGAGAAGAGACCCAGTACTTC.

With respect to this clonotype: At one boundary the junction diverges from the germline segment, which might be a read error. The chain couples TRBV2 to TRBJ1-5, with 8 bases aligning to TRBD1. The CDR3 is 12 amino acids. Germline values: CDR1 SNHLY, CDR2 FYNNEI. CDR3 DNA: TGTGCCAGCAGTGAAGCTCAGGGGGCGGCGAGTTTT. This codes for CASSEAQGAASF.

The rearrangement uses TRBV6-2 or TRBV6-3 and TRBJ1-1, with 9 bases that match TRBD1. The CDR3 is 16 amino acids. Trimming at V came to 4 bases and at J to 0 bases, leaving 6 bases not matched to a gene. Germline lookup yields CDR1 MNHEY and CDR2 SVGEGT. The CDR3 nucleotides are TGTGCCAGCAGTTTCGTACAGGGGGCCATGAACACTGAAGCTTTCTTT. Its translation is CASSFVQGAMNTEAFF.

This rearrangement joins TRBV7-3 to TRBJ2-7; TRBD2 agrees at 7 bases. J lost 1 base, V lost 5 bases, and 5 bases had no gene match. The CDR3 covers 14 residues. Germline assignment: CDR1 SGHTA and CDR2 FQGTGA. The CDR3 nucleotides read TGTGCCAGCAGCCCTGATAGCGGGTCCTACGAGCAGTACTTC. Amino acid sequence: CASSPDSGSYEQYF.

The V gene is TRBV3-1, the J gene TRBJ2-3; weak D call: TRBD1 (6 bases). The germline V gene encodes CDR1 LGHDT and CDR2 YNNKEL (reference sequence). The CDR3 spans 13 residues. The ends were cut back, 7 bases at V and 4 bases at J, with 12 bases in the middle. The CDR3 DNA reads as TGTGCCAGCAACAAACAGGGCGCAGATACGCAGTATTTT. Its protein is CASNKQGADTQYF.

This clonotype occurred once. The chain recombines TRBV20-1 with TRBJ2-3; tentatively, D is TRBD2 (5 bases). CDR1 is DFQATT and CDR2 is SNEGSKA in the germline V gene (reference sequence). This CDR3 is built from 14 residues. With 3 bases removed from V and 2 bases from J, the gap between germline ends came to 12 bases. Written as DNA, the CDR3 is TGCAGTGCTAGTTACGGGATAAACACAGATACGCAGTATTTT. The encoded protein is CSASYGINTDTQYF.

V is TRBV12-3 or TRBV12-4 and J is TRBJ2-3, with D possibly being TRBD1 (5 bases). The CDR3 loop spans 13 amino acids. V was clipped by 3 bases and J by 4 bases, with 8 bases between them. The CDR3 sequence: CASSFRGPDTQYF. CDR3 bases: TGTGCCAGCAGTTTTAGGGGCCCAGATACGCAGTATTTT.

The rearrangement links TRBV5-1 to TRBJ2-1; either TRBD1 or TRBD2 may supply D (6 bases each). With 3 bases removed from V and 12 bases from J, the gap between germline ends came to 16 bases. CDR3 length: 13 amino acids. Germline V CDR1 and CDR2: SGHRS, YFSETQ. The CDR3 loop is CASSSPGEGGQFF. CDR3 nucleotides: TGCGCCAGCAGCTCCCCGGGGGAAGGGGGGCAGTTCTTC.

V is TRBV7-2 and J is TRBJ1-3; tentatively, D is TRBD1 (5 bases). The CDR3 is made up of 16 amino acids. The germline CDR1 and CDR2 sequences are SGHTA and FQGNSA. The germline V and J ends were trimmed by 1 base and 4 bases, with 14 bases remaining between them. The CDR3 DNA reads TGTGCCAGCAGCTTAGGGGACCCGGGAGACGGAAACACCATATATTTT. Translating gives CASSLGDPGDGNTIYF.

Regarding this clonotype: Sequence at one end of the junction differs from germline and may be a read error. V usage is TRBV12-3 or TRBV12-4 and J usage is TRBJ2-1, with D possibly TRBD2 on 6 matching bases. CDR3 length: 15 residues. For the CDR3, the DNA is TGTGCCAGCAGTTTGAGGGGACTGTCCTCCAATGAGCAGTTCTTC. Its translation: CASSLRGLSSNEQFF.